This T cell receptor beta chain was found in a study of identical twins. Notes on this clonotype: The antigen is unknown.

The CDR3 is 13 amino acids. Germline CDR1 and CDR2: MNHEY and SMNVEV (reference sequence). The V gene lost 6 bases and the J gene lost 0 bases, with 6 bases spanning the gap. Template switching added a universal primer site; cDNA carried unique molecular identifiers. One entry per CDR3 protein, called by TCRdb with MiXCR from the 5' RACE reads. The table has 1.5 million to 2 million distinct CDR3 sequences, roughly a third seen once; the top ten hold about 0.3%. Findings of the study overall: Twin sharing of out-of-frame TCR alpha was underestimated by models in monozygotic pairs. Carriage of fewer insertions was seen in abundant cord blood beta clonotypes, whereas memory repertoires showed none.

This clonotype was sampled from a newborn girl in good health. The sequenced material came from cord blood. V gene TRBV27 combines with J gene TRBJ1-5; D is undetermined. CDR3 DNA sequence: TGTGCCAGCAGGTCGTGTAGCAATCAGCCCCAGCATTTT. It codes for CASRSCSNQPQHF.